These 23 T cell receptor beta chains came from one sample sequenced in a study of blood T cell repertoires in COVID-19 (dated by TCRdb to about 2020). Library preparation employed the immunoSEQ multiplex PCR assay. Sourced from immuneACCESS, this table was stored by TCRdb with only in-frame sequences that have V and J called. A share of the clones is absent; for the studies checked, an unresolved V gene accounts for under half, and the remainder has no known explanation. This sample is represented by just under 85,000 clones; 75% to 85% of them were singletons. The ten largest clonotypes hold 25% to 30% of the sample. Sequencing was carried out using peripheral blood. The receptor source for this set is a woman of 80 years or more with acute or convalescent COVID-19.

The CDR3 loop is CASSTLLAGGTYEQYF. The CDR3 DNA follows: TGTGCCAGTAGTACACTTCTAGCGGGAGGAACCTACGAGCAGTACTTC. The V call is TRBV19, the J call TRBJ2-7; 11 bases align to TRBD2. Germline V gene data show CDR1 as LNHDA and CDR2 as SQIVND (reference sequence). The CDR3 is 16 residues long. V lost 4 bases and J lost 2; bases outside the gene matches: 7.

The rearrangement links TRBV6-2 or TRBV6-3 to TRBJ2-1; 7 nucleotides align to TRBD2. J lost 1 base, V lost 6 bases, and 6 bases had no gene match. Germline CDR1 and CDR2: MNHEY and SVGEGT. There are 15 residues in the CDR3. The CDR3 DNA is TGTGCCAGCAGCGTCACTAGCGTTTCCTACAATGAGCAGTTCTTC. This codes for CASSVTSVSYNEQFF.

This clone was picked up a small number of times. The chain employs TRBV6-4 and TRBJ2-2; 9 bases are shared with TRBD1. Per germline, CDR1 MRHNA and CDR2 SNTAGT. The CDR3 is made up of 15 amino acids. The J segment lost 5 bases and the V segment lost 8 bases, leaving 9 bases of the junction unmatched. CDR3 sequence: CASAGQGGSTGELFF. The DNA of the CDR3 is TGTGCCAGCGCGGGACAGGGCGGATCAACCGGGGAGCTGTTTTTT.

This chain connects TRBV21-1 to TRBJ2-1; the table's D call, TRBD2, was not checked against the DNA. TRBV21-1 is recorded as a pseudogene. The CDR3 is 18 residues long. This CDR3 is CASSLAGGIAGDGNEQFF. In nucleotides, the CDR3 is TGTGCCAGCAGCCTTGCAGGGGGTATAGCGGGAGATGGCAATGAGCAGTTCTTC.

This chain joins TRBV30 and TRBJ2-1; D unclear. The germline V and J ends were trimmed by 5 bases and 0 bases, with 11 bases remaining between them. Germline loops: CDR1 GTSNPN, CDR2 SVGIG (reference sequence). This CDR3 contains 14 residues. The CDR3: CAWEAGASYNEQFF. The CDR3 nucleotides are TGTGCCTGGGAGGCCGGAGCCTCCTACAATGAGCAGTTCTTC.

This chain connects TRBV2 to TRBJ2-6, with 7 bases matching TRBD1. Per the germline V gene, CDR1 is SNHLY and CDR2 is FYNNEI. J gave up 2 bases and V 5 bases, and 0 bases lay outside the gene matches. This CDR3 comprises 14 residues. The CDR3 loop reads CASSTGAGANVLTF. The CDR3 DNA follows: TGTGCCAGCAGTACAGGGGCTGGGGCCAACGTCCTGACTTTC.

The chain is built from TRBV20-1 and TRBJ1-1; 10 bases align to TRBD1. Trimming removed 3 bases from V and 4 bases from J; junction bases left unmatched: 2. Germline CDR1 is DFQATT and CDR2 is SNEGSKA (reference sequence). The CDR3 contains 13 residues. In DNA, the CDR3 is TGCAGTGCTAGTTGGGACAGGGGCACTGAAGCTTTCTTT. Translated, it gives CSASWDRGTEAFF.

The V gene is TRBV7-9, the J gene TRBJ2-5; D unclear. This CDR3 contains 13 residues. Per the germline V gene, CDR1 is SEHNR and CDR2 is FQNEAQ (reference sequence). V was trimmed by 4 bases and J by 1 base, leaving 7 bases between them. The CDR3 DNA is TGTGCCAGCAGCTCACCCGGCCAAGAGACCCAGTACTTC. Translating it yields CASSSPGQETQYF.

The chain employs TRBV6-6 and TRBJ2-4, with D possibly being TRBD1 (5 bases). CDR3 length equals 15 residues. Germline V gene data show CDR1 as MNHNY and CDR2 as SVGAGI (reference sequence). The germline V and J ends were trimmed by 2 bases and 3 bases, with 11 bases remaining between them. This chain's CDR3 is CASSYAQGLKNIQYF. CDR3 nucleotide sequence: TGTGCCAGCAGTTACGCCCAGGGCCTCAAAAACATTCAGTACTTC.

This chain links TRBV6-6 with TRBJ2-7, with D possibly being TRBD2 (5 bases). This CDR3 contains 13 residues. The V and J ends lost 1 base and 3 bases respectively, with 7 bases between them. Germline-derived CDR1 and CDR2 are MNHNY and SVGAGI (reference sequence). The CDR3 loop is CASSYLEDYEQYF. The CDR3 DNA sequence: TGTGCCAGCAGTTACTTGGAGGACTACGAGCAGTACTTC.

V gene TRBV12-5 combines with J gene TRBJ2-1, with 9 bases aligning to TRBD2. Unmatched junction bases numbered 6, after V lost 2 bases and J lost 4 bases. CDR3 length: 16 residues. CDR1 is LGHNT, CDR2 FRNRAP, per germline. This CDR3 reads CASGLRSGRQYNEQFF. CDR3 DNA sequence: TGTGCTAGTGGTTTGAGGAGCGGGAGGCAATACAATGAGCAGTTCTTC.

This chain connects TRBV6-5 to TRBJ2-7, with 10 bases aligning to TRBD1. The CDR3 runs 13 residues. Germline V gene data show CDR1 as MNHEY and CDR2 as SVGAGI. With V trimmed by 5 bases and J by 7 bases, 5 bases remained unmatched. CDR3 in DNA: TGTGCCAGCAGTAGACAGGGGGCGCTTGAGCAGTACTTC. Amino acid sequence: CASSRQGALEQYF.

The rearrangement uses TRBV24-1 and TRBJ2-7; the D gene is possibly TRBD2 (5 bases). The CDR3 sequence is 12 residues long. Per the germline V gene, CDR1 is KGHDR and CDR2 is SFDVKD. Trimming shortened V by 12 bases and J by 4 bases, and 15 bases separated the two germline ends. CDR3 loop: CAPYSPGYEQYF. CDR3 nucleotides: TGTGCCCCCTATAGCCCGGGGTACGAGCAGTACTTC.

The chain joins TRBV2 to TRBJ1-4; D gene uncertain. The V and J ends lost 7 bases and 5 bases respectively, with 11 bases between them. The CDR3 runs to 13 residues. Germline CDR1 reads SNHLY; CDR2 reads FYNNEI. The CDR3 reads CASIAKSNEKLFF. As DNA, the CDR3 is TGTGCCAGCATTGCTAAGTCAAATGAAAAACTGTTTTTT.

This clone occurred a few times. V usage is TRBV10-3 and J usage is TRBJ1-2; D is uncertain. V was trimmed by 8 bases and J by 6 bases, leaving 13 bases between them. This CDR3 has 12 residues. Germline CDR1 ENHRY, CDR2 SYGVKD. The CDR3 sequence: CAIGYIGDGYTF. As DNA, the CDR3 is TGTGCCATCGGATATATCGGGGATGGCTACACCTTC.

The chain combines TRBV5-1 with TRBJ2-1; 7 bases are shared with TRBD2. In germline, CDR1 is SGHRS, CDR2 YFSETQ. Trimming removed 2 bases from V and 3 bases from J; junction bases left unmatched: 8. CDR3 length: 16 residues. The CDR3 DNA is TGCGCCAGCAGCTTCGATTCAGCGGGGAACTACAATGAGCAGTTCTTC. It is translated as CASSFDSAGNYNEQFF.

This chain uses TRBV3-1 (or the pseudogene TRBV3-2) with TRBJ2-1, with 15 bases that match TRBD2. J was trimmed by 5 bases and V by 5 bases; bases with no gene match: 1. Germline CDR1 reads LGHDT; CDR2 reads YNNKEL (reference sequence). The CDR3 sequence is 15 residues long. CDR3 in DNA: TGTGCCAGCAGCGGGACTAGCGGGAGGCACAATGAGCAGTTCTTC. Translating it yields CASSGTSGRHNEQFF.

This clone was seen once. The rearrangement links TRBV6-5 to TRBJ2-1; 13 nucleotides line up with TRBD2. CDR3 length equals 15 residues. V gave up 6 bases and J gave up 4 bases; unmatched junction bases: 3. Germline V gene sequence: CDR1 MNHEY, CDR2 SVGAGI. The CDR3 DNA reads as TGTGCCAGCAGACGGACTAGCGGGAGTTACAATGAGCAGTTCTTC. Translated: CASRRTSGSYNEQFF.

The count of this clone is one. CDR3 DNA sequence: TGTGCCAGCAGCTTATACATTCAACGGGGAGAGCAGTACTTC. Protein: CASSLYIQRGEQYF. The J gene is TRBJ2-7, the V gene TRBV7-8; D may be TRBD2 (5 bases). This CDR3 is built from 14 residues. V was pared by 2 bases and J by 7 bases, with 15 bases between. Looked up from germline, CDR1 is SGHVS and CDR2 is FQNEAQ.

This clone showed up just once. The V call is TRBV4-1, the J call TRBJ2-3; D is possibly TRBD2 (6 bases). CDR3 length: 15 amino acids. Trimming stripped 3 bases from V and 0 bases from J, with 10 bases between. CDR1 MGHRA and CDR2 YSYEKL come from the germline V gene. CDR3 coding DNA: TGCGCCAGCAGCCAGCGGGAAGGTAGCACAGATACGCAGTATTTT. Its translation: CASSQREGSTDTQYF.

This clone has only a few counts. The CDR3, as DNA: TGTGCCAGCAGTTCGCCCGGAGGTAGCGGCGAGCAGTACTTC. Its translation is CASSSPGGSGEQYF. V and J are TRBV6-5 and TRBJ2-7; tentatively, D is TRBD2 (6 bases). Germline CDR1 is MNHEY and CDR2 is SVGAGI. V lost 4 bases and J 6 bases, leaving 16 bases between the germline ends. This CDR3 has 14 amino acids.

The CDR3 DNA reads as TGTGCCAGCAGCTTAGAGTACGGCGGGATAGGTTCACCCCTCCACTTT. Translation gives CASSLEYGGIGSPLHF. The chain links TRBV11-2 to TRBJ1-6; no clear D. The CDR3 spans 16 residues. V dropped 0 bases and J dropped 9 bases, with 15 bases sitting between them. Germline V gene sequence: CDR1 SGHAT, CDR2 FQNNGV.

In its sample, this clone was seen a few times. This CDR3 reads CASSIPQDGYTF. CDR3 nucleotide sequence: TGTGCCAGTAGTATCCCACAAGATGGCTACACCTTC. This chain uses TRBV19 with TRBJ1-2; D gene unclear. CDR3 length: 12 amino acids. Per the germline V gene, CDR1 is LNHDA and CDR2 is SQIVND (reference sequence). The V and J ends lost 3 bases and 6 bases respectively, with 8 bases between them.